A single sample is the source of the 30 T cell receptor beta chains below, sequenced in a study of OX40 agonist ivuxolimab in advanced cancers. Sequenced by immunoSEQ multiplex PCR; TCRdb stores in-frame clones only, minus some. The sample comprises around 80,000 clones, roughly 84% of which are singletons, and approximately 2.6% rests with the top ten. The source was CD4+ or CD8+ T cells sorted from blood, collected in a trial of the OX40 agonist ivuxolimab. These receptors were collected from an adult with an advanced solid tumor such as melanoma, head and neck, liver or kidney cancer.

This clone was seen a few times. CDR3 residues: CASSQASVRRSNTGELFF. The CDR3 DNA is TGTGCCAGCAGCCAAGCTAGCGTACGGAGATCGAACACCGGGGAGCTGTTTTTT. This chain connects TRBV4-2 to TRBJ2-2; possibly TRBD2 for D (6 bases). The germline V gene encodes CDR1 LGHNA and CDR2 YNFKEQ. V dropped 1 base and J dropped 0 bases, with 15 bases sitting between them. The CDR3 has 18 amino acids.

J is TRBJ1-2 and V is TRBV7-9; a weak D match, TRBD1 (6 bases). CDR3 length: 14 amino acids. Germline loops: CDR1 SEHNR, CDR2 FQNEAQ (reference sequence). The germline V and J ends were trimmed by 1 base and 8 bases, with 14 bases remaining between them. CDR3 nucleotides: TGTGCCAGCAGCTTAGTTCTGGGCCAGGGGGGCTACACCTTC. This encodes CASSLVLGQGGYTF.

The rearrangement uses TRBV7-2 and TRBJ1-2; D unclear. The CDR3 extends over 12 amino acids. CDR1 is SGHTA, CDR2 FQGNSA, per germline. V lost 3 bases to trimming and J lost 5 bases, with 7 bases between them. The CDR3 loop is CASSFIGYGYTF. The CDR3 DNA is TGTGCCAGCAGCTTTATCGGGTATGGCTACACCTTC.

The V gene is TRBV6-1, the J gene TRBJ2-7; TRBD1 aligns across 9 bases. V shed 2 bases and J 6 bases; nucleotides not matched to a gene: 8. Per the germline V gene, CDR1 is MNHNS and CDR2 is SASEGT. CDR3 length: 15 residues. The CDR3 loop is CASSETGTGKREQYF. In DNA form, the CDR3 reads TGTGCCAGCAGTGAAACCGGGACAGGGAAGCGCGAGCAGTACTTC.

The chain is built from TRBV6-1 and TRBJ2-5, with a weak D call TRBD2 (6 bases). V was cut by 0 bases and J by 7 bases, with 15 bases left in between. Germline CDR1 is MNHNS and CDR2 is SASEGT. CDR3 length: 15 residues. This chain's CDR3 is CASSEAGLPLGTQYF. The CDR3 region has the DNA TGTGCCAGCAGTGAAGCCGGACTACCCTTAGGGACCCAGTACTTC.

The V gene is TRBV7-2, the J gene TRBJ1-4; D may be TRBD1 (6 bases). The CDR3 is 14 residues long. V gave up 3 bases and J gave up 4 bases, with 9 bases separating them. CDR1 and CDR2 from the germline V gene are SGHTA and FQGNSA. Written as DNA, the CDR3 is TGTGCCAGCAGCTTCAGGGGCTATAATGAAAAACTGTTTTTT. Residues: CASSFRGYNEKLFF. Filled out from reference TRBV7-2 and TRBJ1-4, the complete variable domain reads GAGVSQSPSNKVTEKGKDVELRCDPISGHTALYWYRQSLGQGLEFLIYFQGNSAPDKSGLPSDRFSAERTGGSVSTLTIQRTQQEDSAVYLCASSFRGYNEKLFFGSGTQLSVL.

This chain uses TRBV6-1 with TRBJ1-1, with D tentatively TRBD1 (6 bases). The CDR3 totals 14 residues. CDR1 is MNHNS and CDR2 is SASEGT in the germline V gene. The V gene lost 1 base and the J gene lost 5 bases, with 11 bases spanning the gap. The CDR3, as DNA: TGTGCCAGCAGTGAAGGAAACAGGGTAACTGAAGCTTTCTTT. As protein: CASSEGNRVTEAFF.

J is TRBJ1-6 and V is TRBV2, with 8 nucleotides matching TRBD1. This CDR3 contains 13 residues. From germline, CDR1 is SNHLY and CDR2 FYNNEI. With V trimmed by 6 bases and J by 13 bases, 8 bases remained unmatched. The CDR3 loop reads CASSTGGASPLHF. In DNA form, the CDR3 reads TGTGCCAGCAGCACAGGGGGGGCCTCGCCCCTCCACTTT. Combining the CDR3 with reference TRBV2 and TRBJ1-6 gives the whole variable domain EPEVTQTPSHQVTQMGQEVILRCVPISNHLYFYWYRQILGQKVEFLVSFYNNEISEKSEIFDDQFSVERPDGSNFTLKIRSTKLEDSAMYFCASSTGGASPLHFGNGTRLTVT.

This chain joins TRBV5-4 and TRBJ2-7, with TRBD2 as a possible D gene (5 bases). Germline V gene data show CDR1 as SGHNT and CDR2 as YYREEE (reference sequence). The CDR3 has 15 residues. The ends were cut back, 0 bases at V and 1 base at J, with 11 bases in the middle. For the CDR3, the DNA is TGTGCCAGCAGCTTGGCGGGAACAACTTCCTACGAGCAGTACGTC. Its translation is CASSLAGTTSYEQYV.

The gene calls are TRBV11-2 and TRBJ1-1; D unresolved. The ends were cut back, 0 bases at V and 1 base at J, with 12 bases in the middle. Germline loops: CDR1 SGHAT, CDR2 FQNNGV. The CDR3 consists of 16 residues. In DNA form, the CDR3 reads TGTGCCAGCAGCTTAGATCTTGGGGTCGGGAACACTGAAGCTTTCTTT. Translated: CASSLDLGVGNTEAFF.

CDR3 in DNA: TGTGCCAGCTCACCGGACAGGGACAATGAGCAGTTCTTC. Translating it yields CASSPDRDNEQFF. The chain links TRBV18 to TRBJ2-1; 8 nucleotides match TRBD1. Germline CDR1 KGHSH, CDR2 LQKENI. V was clipped by 3 bases and J by 5 bases; unmatched bases: 0. The CDR3 is 13 amino acids.

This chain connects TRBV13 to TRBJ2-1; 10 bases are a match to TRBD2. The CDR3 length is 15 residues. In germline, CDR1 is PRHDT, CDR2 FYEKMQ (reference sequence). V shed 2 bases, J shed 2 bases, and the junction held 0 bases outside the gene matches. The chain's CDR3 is CASSLTSGAYNEQFF. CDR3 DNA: TGTGCCAGCAGCTTAACTAGCGGGGCCTACAATGAGCAGTTCTTC.

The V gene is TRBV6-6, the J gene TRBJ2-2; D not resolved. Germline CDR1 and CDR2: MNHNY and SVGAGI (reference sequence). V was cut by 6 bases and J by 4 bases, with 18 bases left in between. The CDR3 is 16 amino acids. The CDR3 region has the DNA TGTGCCAGCAGCTCACCCGTTCCAGCGCGCACCGGGGAGCTGTTTTTT. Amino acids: CASSSPVPARTGELFF.

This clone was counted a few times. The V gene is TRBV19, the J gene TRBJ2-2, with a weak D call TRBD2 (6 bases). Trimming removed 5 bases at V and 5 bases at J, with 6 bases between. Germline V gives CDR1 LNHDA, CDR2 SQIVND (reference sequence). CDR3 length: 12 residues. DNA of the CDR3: TGTGCCAGTAGTGGAGGGACCGGGGAGCTGTTTTTT. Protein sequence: CASSGGTGELFF.

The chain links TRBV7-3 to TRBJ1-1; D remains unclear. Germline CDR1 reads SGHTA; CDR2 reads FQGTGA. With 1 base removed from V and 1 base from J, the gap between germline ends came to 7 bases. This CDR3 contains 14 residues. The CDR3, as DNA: TGTGCCAGCAGCTTAAGCGCGTCGAACACTGAAGCTTTCTTT. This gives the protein CASSLSASNTEAFF.

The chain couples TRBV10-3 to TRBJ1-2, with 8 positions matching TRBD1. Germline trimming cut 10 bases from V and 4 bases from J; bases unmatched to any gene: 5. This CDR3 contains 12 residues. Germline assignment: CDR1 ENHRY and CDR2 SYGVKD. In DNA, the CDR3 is TGTGCCACCCAGACAGGGGCCTATGGCTACACCTTC. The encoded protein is CATQTGAYGYTF.

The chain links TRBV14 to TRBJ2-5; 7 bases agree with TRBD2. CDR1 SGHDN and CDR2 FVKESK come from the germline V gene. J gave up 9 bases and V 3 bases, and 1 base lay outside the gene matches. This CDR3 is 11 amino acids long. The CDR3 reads CASSQGGSQYF. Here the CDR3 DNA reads TGTGCCAGCAGCCAGGGAGGGTCCCAGTACTTC. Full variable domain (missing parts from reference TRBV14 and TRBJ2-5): EAGVTQFPSHSVIEKGQTVTLRCDPISGHDNLYWYRRVMGKEIKFLLHFVKESKQDESGMPNNRFLAERTGGTYSTLKVQPAELEDSGVYFCASSQGGSQYFGPGTRLLVL.

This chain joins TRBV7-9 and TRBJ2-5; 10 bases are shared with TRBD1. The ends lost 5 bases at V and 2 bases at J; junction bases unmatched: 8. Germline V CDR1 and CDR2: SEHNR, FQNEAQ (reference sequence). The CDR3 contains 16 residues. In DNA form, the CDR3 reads TGTGCCAGCAGCCTCCGGGACAGGGGTCGGCAAGAGACCCAGTACTTC. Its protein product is CASSLRDRGRQETQYF.

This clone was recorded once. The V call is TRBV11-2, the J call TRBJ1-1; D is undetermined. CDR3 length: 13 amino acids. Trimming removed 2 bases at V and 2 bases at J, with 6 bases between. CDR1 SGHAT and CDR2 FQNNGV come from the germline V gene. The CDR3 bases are TGTGCCAGCAGCTTAAGGGTTAACACTGAAGCTTTCTTT. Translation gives CASSLRVNTEAFF.

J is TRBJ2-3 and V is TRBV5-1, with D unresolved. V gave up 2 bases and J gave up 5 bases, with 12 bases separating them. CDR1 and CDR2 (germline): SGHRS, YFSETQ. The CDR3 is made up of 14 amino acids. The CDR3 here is CASSFGRAQDTQYF. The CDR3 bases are TGCGCCAGCAGCTTTGGTCGAGCCCAAGATACGCAGTATTTT.

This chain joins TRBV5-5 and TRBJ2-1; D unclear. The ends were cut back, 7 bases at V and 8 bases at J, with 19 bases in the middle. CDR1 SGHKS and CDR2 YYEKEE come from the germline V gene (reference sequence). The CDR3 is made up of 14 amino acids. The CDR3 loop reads CASSSSPPGYEQFF. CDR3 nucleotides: TGTGCCAGCTCTTCGAGTCCCCCGGGCTATGAGCAGTTCTTC.

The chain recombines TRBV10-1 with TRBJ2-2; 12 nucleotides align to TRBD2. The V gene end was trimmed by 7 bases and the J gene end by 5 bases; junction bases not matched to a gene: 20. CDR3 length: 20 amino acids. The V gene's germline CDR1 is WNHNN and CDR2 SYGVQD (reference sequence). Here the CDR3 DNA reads TGCGCCAGCATGCATAAGAGAAGGATTACTAGCGGGGGGAAAACCGGGGAGCTGTTTTTT. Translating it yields CASMHKRRITSGGKTGELFF.

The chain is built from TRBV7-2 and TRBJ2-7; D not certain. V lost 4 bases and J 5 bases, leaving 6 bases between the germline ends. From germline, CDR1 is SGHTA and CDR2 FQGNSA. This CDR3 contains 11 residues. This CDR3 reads CASSSRDEQYF. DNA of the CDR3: TGTGCCAGCAGCTCTCGGGACGAGCAGTACTTC.

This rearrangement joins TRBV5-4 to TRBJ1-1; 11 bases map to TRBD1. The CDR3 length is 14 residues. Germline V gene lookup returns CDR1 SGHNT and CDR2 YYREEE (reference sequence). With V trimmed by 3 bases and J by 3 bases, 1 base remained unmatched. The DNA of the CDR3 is TGTGCCAGCAGCTCGGGACAGGGGGACACTGAAGCTTTCTTT. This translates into CASSSGQGDTEAFF.

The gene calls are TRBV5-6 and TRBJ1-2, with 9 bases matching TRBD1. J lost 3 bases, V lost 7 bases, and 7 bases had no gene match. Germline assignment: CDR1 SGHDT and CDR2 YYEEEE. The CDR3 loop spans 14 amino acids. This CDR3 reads CASRLDRGHYGYTF. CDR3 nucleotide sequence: TGTGCCAGCCGATTGGACAGGGGCCACTATGGCTACACCTTC.

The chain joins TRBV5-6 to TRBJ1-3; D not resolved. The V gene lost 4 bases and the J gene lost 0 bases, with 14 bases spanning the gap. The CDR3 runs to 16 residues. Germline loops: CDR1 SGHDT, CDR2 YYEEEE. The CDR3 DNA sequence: TGTGCCAGCAGCCCAGACGGACCGAGCTCTGGAAACACCATATATTTT. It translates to CASSPDGPSSGNTIYF.

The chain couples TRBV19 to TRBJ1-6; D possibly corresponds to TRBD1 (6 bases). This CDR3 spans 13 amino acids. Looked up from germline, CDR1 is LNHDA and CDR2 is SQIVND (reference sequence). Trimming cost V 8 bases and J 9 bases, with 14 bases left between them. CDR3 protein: CASARDTGSPLHF. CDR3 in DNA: TGTGCCAGTGCGCGGGACACGGGTTCACCCCTCCACTTT.

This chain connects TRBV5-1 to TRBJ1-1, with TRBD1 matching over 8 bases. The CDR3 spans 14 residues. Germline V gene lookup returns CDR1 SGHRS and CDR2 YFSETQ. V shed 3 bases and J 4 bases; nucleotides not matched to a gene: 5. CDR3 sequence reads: CASSWQTGGTEAFF. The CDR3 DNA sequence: TGCGCCAGCAGCTGGCAAACAGGGGGCACTGAAGCTTTCTTT.

The CDR3 loop reads CSVEHTGLSYNEQFF. The CDR3 DNA reads TGCAGCGTCGAACATACAGGCCTCTCCTACAATGAGCAGTTCTTC. The V call is TRBV29-1, the J call TRBJ2-1; weak D call: TRBD1 (5 bases). The V gene's germline CDR1 is SQVTM and CDR2 ANQGSEA. The CDR3 length is 15 residues. V dropped 6 bases and J dropped 0 bases, with 15 bases sitting between them.

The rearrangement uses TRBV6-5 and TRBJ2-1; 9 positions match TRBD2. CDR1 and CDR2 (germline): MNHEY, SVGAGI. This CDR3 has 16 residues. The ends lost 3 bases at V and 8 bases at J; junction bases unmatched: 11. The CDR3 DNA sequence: TGTGCCAGCAGTTATACCCACAGGGCGGGGGGGTATGAGCAGTTCTTC. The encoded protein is CASSYTHRAGGYEQFF.